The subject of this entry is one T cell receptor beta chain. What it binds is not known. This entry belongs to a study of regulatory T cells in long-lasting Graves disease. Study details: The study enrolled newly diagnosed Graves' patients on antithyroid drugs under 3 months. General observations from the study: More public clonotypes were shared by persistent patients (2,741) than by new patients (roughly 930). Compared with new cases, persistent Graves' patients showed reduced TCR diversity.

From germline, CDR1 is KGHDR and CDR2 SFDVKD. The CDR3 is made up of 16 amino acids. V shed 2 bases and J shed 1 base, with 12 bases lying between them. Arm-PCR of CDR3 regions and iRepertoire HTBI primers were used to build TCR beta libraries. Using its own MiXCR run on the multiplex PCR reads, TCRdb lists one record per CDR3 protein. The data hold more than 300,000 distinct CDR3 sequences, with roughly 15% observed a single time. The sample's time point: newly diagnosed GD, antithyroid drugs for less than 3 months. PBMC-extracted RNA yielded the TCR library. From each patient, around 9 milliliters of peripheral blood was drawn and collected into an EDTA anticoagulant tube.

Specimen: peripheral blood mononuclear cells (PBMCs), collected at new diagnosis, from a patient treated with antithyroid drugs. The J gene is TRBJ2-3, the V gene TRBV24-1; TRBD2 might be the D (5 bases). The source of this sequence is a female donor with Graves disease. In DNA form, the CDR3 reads TGTGCCACCAGTGATTACAACGGGGTCGGCACAGATACGCAGTATTTT. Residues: CATSDYNGVGTDTQYF.